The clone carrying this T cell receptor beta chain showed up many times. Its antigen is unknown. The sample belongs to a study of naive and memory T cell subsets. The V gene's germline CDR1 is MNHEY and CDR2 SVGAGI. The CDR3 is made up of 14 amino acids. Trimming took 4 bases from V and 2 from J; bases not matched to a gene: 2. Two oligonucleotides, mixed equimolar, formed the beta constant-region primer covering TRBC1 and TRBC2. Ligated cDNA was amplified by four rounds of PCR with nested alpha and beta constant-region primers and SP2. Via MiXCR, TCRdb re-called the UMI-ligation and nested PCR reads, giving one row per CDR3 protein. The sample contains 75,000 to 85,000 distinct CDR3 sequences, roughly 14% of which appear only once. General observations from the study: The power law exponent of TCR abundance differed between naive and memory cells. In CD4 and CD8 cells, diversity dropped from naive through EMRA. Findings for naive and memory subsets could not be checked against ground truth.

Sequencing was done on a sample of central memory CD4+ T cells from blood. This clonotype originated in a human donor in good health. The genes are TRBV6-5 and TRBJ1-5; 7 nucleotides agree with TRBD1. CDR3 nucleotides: TGTGCCAGCAGTTTAGGGACAGGCAATCAGCCCCAGCATTTT. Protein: CASSLGTGNQPQHF.